Following are 14 T cell receptor beta chains from one sample sequenced in a study of CD4 T cells in relation to SARS-CoV-2 and coronaviruses. Only in-frame clones appear in the TCRdb table, and some are missing; sequencing was by immunoSEQ multiplex PCR. Of roughly 43,000 clones listed, roughly 82% are singletons. Their antigens remain unidentified. The sequencing sample was made of naive CD4+ T cells from PBMCs, cultured in vitro. Subset described: naive CD4+ T cells isolated by negative enrichment. Source of these receptors: an adult with COVID-19.

This clone was seen once. The rearrangement uses TRBV7-8 and TRBJ2-5, with 7 bases that match TRBD2. The CDR3 is 17 amino acids. Germline CDR1 SGHVS, CDR2 FQNEAQ. With 5 bases clipped from V and 4 bases from J, the junction kept 16 bases outside the gene matches. CDR3 loop: CASSPWTRFAPGETQYF. The CDR3 coding sequence is TGTGCCAGCAGCCCCTGGACTAGGTTTGCCCCAGGAGAGACCCAGTACTTC. The full variable domain, its missing parts supplied by reference TRBV7-8 and TRBJ2-5, is GAGVSQSPRYKVAKRGQDVALRCDPISGHVSLFWYQQALGQGPEFLTYFQNEAQLDKSGLPSDRFFAERPEGSVSTLKIQRTQQEDSAVYLCASSPWTRFAPGETQYFGPGTRLLVL.

This clone appeared a single time. The V gene is TRBV28, the J gene TRBJ2-4, with D unclear. This CDR3 comprises 14 residues. The ends were cut back, 7 bases at V and 2 bases at J, with 12 bases in the middle. Germline loops: CDR1 MDHEN, CDR2 SYDVKM. CDR3 bases: TGTGCCAGCAACCCCACAGATTCCAAAAACATTCAGTACTTC. As protein: CASNPTDSKNIQYF.

The chain combines TRBV2 with TRBJ1-1; 7 bases map to TRBD1. Germline CDR1 and CDR2: SNHLY and FYNNEI. The trim removed 7 bases at V and 0 bases at J, leaving 11 bases unmatched. The CDR3 covers 16 residues. The CDR3 here is CASTWDSLFMNTEAFF. DNA for the CDR3: TGTGCCAGCACCTGGGACAGCCTCTTCATGAACACTGAAGCTTTCTTT.

The chain employs TRBV7-9 and TRBJ2-3; D not certain. Germline assignment: CDR1 SEHNR and CDR2 FQNEAQ (reference sequence). Trimming pared 5 bases from V and 0 bases from J, leaving 18 bases between. The CDR3 has 17 amino acids. This CDR3 is CASSHQSGWASTDTQYF. CDR3 bases: TGTGCCAGCAGCCATCAGTCTGGTTGGGCCAGCACAGATACGCAGTATTTT.

This clone showed up just a few times. V and J are TRBV6-4 and TRBJ2-2; D is uncertain. Trimming pared 6 bases from V and 0 bases from J, leaving 5 bases between. The CDR3 is 13 residues long. Germline V gives CDR1 MRHNA, CDR2 SNTAGT. The CDR3 sequence: CASSPSNTGELFF. The CDR3 DNA reads as TGTGCCAGCAGCCCCTCGAACACCGGGGAGCTGTTTTTT.

The V and J genes are TRBV23-1 and TRBJ2-5, with TRBD2 as a possible D gene (6 bases). TRBV23-1 counts as an open reading frame of uncertain function. CDR3 length: 15 amino acids. The V and J ends lost 2 bases and 1 base respectively, with 11 bases between them. The CDR3 sequence: CASSQSLGGQETQYF. CDR3 DNA sequence: TGCGCCAGCAGTCAAAGTCTCGGGGGCCAAGAGACCCAGTACTTC.

J is TRBJ1-1 and V is TRBV3-1 (or the pseudogene TRBV3-2); no definite D call. From germline, CDR1 is LGHDT and CDR2 YNNKEL (reference sequence). The length of the CDR3 is 14 residues. With 0 bases removed from V and 0 bases from J, the gap between germline ends came to 5 bases. The CDR3, as DNA: TGTGCCAGCAGCCAAGATTTAGTGAACACTGAAGCTTTCTTT. As protein: CASSQDLVNTEAFF.

The count of this clone is one. DNA for the CDR3: TGTGCCAGCAGCTTCACTAGCGAGAGCACAGATACGCAGTATTTT. This codes for CASSFTSESTDTQYF. V gene TRBV6-6 combines with J gene TRBJ2-3, with 7 bases lining up with TRBD2. This CDR3 is 15 amino acids long. With 6 bases clipped from V and 0 bases from J, the junction kept 6 bases outside the gene matches. Germline assignment: CDR1 MNHNY and CDR2 SVGAGI (reference sequence).

The J gene is TRBJ2-7, the V gene TRBV5-6; D unresolved. Trimming took off 3 bases at V and 5 bases at J, with 12 bases between the two ends. From germline, CDR1 is SGHDT and CDR2 YYEEEE. This CDR3 is built from 13 residues. As DNA, the CDR3 is TGTGCCAGCAGCTCCATTGTTGGAAACGAGCAGTACTTC. It yields the protein CASSSIVGNEQYF.

The chain uses TRBV3-1 (or the pseudogene TRBV3-2) and TRBJ2-5; 7 bases map to TRBD1. Per the germline V gene, CDR1 is LGHDT and CDR2 is YNNKEL (reference sequence). The V gene end was trimmed by 5 bases and the J gene end by 2 bases; junction bases not matched to a gene: 5. There are 14 residues in the CDR3. Here the CDR3 reads CASSYWDRQETQYF. CDR3 in DNA: TGTGCCAGCAGCTACTGGGACAGACAAGAGACCCAGTACTTC.

This clone appeared a few times. This sequence joins TRBV18 and TRBJ2-2, with no clear D. Trimming stripped 2 bases from V and 1 base from J, with 14 bases between. This CDR3 region has 17 residues. Germline CDR1 KGHSH, CDR2 LQKENI. The CDR3 loop is CASSPFRVARNTGELFF. DNA for the CDR3: TGTGCCAGCTCACCATTTAGGGTTGCACGGAACACCGGGGAGCTGTTTTTT.

This chain links TRBV5-1 with TRBJ1-3; D possibly corresponds to TRBD1 (6 bases). There are 13 residues in the CDR3. The germline V gene has CDR1 SGHRS and CDR2 YFSETQ. V was pared by 0 bases and J by 9 bases, with 10 bases between. The CDR3 loop reads CASSLASRGTIYF. The CDR3 DNA follows: TGCGCCAGCAGCTTGGCATCCAGGGGCACCATATATTTT.

J is TRBJ2-7 and V is TRBV6-2 or TRBV6-3; D ambiguous. CDR3 length equals 14 residues. Per the germline V gene, CDR1 is MNHEY and CDR2 is SVGEGT. The germline V and J ends were trimmed by 3 bases and 2 bases, with 11 bases remaining between them. The CDR3 nucleotides are TGTGCCAGCAGTTATCCCCGGCGACCCTACGAGCAGTACTTC. The encoded protein is CASSYPRRPYEQYF.

There are a few counts of this clone. The V call is TRBV9, the J call TRBJ1-5, with unresolved D. CDR3 length equals 20 residues. V was shortened by 9 bases and J by 0 bases, with 31 bases between the two germline ends. CDR1 SGDLS and CDR2 YYNGEE come from the germline V gene. DNA for the CDR3: TGTGCCAAGCTTTCGGCAGTGGAGATCTTGCCTCAAGATAGCAATCAGCCCCAGCATTTT. This gives the protein CAKLSAVEILPQDSNQPQHF.